A single T cell receptor beta chain is shown here with its context. Germline lookup yields CDR1 SGHNT and CDR2 YENEEA. Trimming removed 1 base from V and 4 bases from J, with 2 bases in between. The CDR3 is 11 amino acids. The data derive from a study of blood T cell repertoires in COVID-19. About the research overall: Sources were T cells, B-cell-depleted T cells, or PBMCs; the material itself was cDNA or gDNA.

Per the study methods: From reference gene primer amplification, estimates of nucleated cell counts were derived. Here immunoSEQ multiplex PCR was the method, and the copy in TCRdb shows in-frame clones only, minus some. The V and J calls and clone size come from that table; D and trimming were worked out from the DNA. Of about 260,000 clones detected, over 80% appear once; the ten largest clones hold about 1.5%. The clonotype was recovered from a middle-aged woman who had recovered from COVID-19. The sequencing input was peripheral blood. J is TRBJ2-7 and V is TRBV11-3; no clear D gene. The CDR3 DNA is TGTGCCAGCAGCTTAGCTTACGAGCAGTACTTC. Its protein product is CASSLAYEQYF.